The 27 T cell receptor beta chains below come from one sample, sequenced in a study of CD8 T cells in Susac syndrome. Reverse transcription used roughly 0.45 to 1 ug RNA and random hexamers. TCRdb ran MiXCR on the immunoSEQ multiplex PCR reads and lists one entry per CDR3 protein. Of 120,000 to 150,000 distinct CDR3 sequences listed, less than 95% are singletons. The sample was CD4+ T cells from PBMCs. Receptors were obtained from a human donor in good health.

The chain has TRBV11-2 and TRBJ2-3; D gene unclear. The CDR3 extends over 12 amino acids. The germline CDR1 and CDR2 sequences are SGHAT and FQNNGV. The ends were cut back, 4 bases at V and 3 bases at J, with 5 bases in the middle. CDR3 in DNA: TGTGCCAGCAGCTCATATACAGATACGCAGTATTTT. Translated, it gives CASSSYTDTQYF.

The gene calls are TRBV3-1 and TRBJ2-2, with TRBD2 matching over 8 bases. The CDR3 is made up of 17 amino acids. Germline-derived CDR1 and CDR2 are LGHDT and YNNKEL (reference sequence). The V and J ends lost 1 base and 7 bases, in that order; junction bases with no gene match: 11. CDR3 protein: CASSQVFAGGPDGELFF. CDR3 DNA: TGTGCCAGCAGCCAAGTTTTTGCGGGGGGTCCCGACGGGGAGCTGTTTTTT. The variable domain in full, with the rest retrieved from reference TRBV3-1 and TRBJ2-2, is DTAVSQTPKYLVTQMGNDKSIKCEQNLGHDTMYWYKQDSKKFLKIMFSYNNKELIINETVPNRFSPKSPDKAHLNLHINSLELGDSAVYFCASSQVFAGGPDGELFFGEGSRLTVL.

The chain uses TRBV7-3 and TRBJ1-5; unclear D gene. Trimming removed 2 bases from V and 3 bases from J, with 5 bases in between. Germline CDR1 and CDR2: SGHTA and FQGTGA. The CDR3 sequence is 13 residues long. In DNA form, the CDR3 reads TGTGCCAGCAGCTTAGATGACAATCAGCCCCAGCATTTT. Translation gives CASSLDDNQPQHF.

The chain links TRBV20-1 to TRBJ2-5; 7 bases agree with TRBD2. The CDR3 covers 14 residues. V was clipped by 6 bases and J by 4 bases; unmatched bases: 11. The V gene's germline CDR1 is DFQATT and CDR2 SNEGSKA (reference sequence). CDR3 DNA sequence: TGCAGTGCGCGGGCGGCGGGAGTAAGAGAGACCCAGTACTTC. Its translation: CSARAAGVRETQYF.

The rearrangement uses TRBV2 and TRBJ2-2, with 10 nucleotides matching TRBD2. This CDR3 comprises 16 residues. The germline V gene has CDR1 SNHLY and CDR2 FYNNEI. V trimming: 7 bases; J trimming: 7 bases; junction bases outside the gene matches: 12. The CDR3 sequence: CASNWGAGGPGGELFF. For the CDR3, the DNA is TGTGCCAGCAATTGGGGAGCGGGAGGGCCAGGCGGGGAGCTGTTTTTT. The variable domain in full, with the rest retrieved from reference TRBV2 and TRBJ2-2, is EPEVTQTPSHQVTQMGQEVILRCVPISNHLYFYWYRQILGQKVEFLVSFYNNEISEKSEIFDDQFSVERPDGSNFTLKIRSTKLEDSAMYFCASNWGAGGPGGELFFGEGSRLTVL.

This chain uses TRBV20-1 with TRBJ1-2; D is unclear. The V gene lost 5 bases and the J gene lost 4 bases, with 11 bases spanning the gap. Germline V gives CDR1 DFQATT, CDR2 SNEGSKA (reference sequence). The CDR3 extends over 12 amino acids. CDR3 coding DNA: TGCAGTGCTGGGCCACGGGGCTATGGCTACACCTTC. Translation gives CSAGPRGYGYTF.

The chain combines TRBV28 with TRBJ1-5; tentatively, D is TRBD1 (6 bases). Germline V gene data show CDR1 as MDHEN and CDR2 as SYDVKM. Trimming shortened V by 2 bases and J by 6 bases, and 23 bases separated the two germline ends. The CDR3 loop spans 18 amino acids. The CDR3 region has the DNA TGTGCCAGCAGTTTAAGGGGATTCTCGGGGGGCGCCTCTCAGCCCCAGCATTTT. Protein: CASSLRGFSGGASQPQHF.

This sequence joins TRBV2 and TRBJ2-4; 12 positions agree with TRBD2. This CDR3 has 16 residues. Germline V gene data show CDR1 as SNHLY and CDR2 as FYNNEI. J gave up 1 base and V 6 bases, and 4 bases lay outside the gene matches. CDR3 bases: TGTGCCAGCAGCGAAACTAGCGGGAGGGCCAAAAACATTCAGTACTTC. Translating it yields CASSETSGRAKNIQYF.

The chain combines TRBV15 with TRBJ2-1; 12 bases are a match to TRBD2. CDR1 and CDR2 from the germline V gene are LNHNV and YYDKDF (reference sequence). Losses at the gene ends were 0 bases for V and 1 base for J; bases not matched to a gene: 10. The CDR3 sequence is 20 residues long. CDR3 nucleotides: TGTGCCACCAGCAGAGATCTAGGACTAGCGGGACGAAGGTCCTACAATGAGCAGTTCTTC. Translated: CATSRDLGLAGRRSYNEQFF.

The chain links TRBV20-1 to TRBJ2-7, with D maybe TRBD1 (6 bases). V shed 6 bases and J shed 3 bases, with 12 bases lying between them. The CDR3 contains 12 residues. Germline values: CDR1 DFQATT, CDR2 SNEGSKA (reference sequence). This chain's CDR3 is CSAERGGYEQYF. The CDR3 nucleotides read TGCAGTGCAGAAAGAGGGGGCTACGAGCAGTACTTC.

This clonotype was detected once. The chain combines TRBV5-4 with TRBJ2-7; 7 bases are a match to TRBD1. The CDR3 has 14 amino acids. The junction had 7 bases not matched to a gene; V was cut back by 4 bases and J by 3 bases. Looked up from germline, CDR1 is SGHNT and CDR2 is YYREEE (reference sequence). Here the CDR3 DNA reads TGTGCCAGCAGCCCGGGACAGCTACACTACGAGCAGTACTTC. Amino acid sequence: CASSPGQLHYEQYF.

The chain carries TRBV20-1 and TRBJ2-7; D might be TRBD2 (6 bases). CDR1 is DFQATT and CDR2 is SNEGSKA in the germline V gene (reference sequence). Trimming stripped 1 base from V and 3 bases from J, with 16 bases between. The CDR3 has 15 residues. CDR3 loop: CSARGVSGGFYEQYF. The DNA of the CDR3 is TGCAGTGCTAGAGGGGTTAGCGGAGGGTTCTACGAGCAGTACTTC.

The rearrangement links TRBV2 to TRBJ2-5; 9 nucleotides line up with TRBD2. CDR3 size: 15 residues. V shed 9 bases and J 5 bases; nucleotides not matched to a gene: 13. The germline CDR1 and CDR2 sequences are SNHLY and FYNNEI. As DNA, the CDR3 is TGTGCCAGTACACCGCGGGGGGGCGGCGGGGAGACCCAGTACTTC. This translates into CASTPRGGGGETQYF.

This clonotype was observed a single time. J is TRBJ2-4 and V is TRBV19; tentatively, D is TRBD1 or TRBD2 (5 bases each). Germline lookup yields CDR1 LNHDA and CDR2 SQIVND (reference sequence). Trimming pared 4 bases from V and 8 bases from J, leaving 18 bases between. The length of the CDR3 is 15 residues. The CDR3 nucleotides read TGTGCCAGTAGTAATCGGGGCTTGAAAGAAGACATTCAGTACTTC. Translation gives CASSNRGLKEDIQYF.

The CDR3 sequence: CSARDQGRGSYEQYF. CDR3 coding DNA: TGCAGTGCTAGAGATCAAGGGAGGGGCTCCTACGAGCAGTACTTC. J is TRBJ2-7 and V is TRBV20-1, with 7 bases lining up with TRBD2. Germline CDR1 reads DFQATT; CDR2 reads SNEGSKA (reference sequence). The CDR3 runs 15 residues. V shed 0 bases and J 0 bases; nucleotides not matched to a gene: 5.

The chain combines TRBV7-9 with TRBJ2-6; the D call may be TRBD1 or TRBD2 (5 bases each). The ends were cut back, 5 bases at V and 0 bases at J, with 17 bases in the middle. The CDR3 runs 18 residues. Germline-derived CDR1 and CDR2 are SEHNR and FQNEAQ (reference sequence). The CDR3 DNA reads as TGTGCCAGCAGCGAACGCACGGGACCCATCTCTGGGGCCAACGTCCTGACTTTC. Translated: CASSERTGPISGANVLTF.

V usage is TRBV19 and J usage is TRBJ1-2; tentative D call: TRBD1 (5 bases). V was cut by 3 bases and J by 7 bases, with 12 bases left in between. The CDR3 length is 13 residues. CDR1 is LNHDA, CDR2 SQIVND, per germline (reference sequence). The CDR3 DNA sequence: TGTGCCAGTAGTATCCCCAGGGACGGTGGCTACACCTTC. This codes for CASSIPRDGGYTF.

The chain links TRBV7-3 to TRBJ2-2; D remains unclear. V lost 5 bases and J 6 bases, leaving 13 bases between the germline ends. Per germline, CDR1 SGHTA and CDR2 FQGTGA. The CDR3 spans 14 residues. CDR3 nucleotide sequence: TGTGCCAGCAGCCCAAACCTTCCCTCCGGGGAGCTGTTTTTT. This gives the protein CASSPNLPSGELFF.

The rearrangement links TRBV6-4 to TRBJ1-2; D not resolved. There are 10 residues in the CDR3. Germline loops: CDR1 MRHNA, CDR2 SNTAGT. CDR3 region: CFRRLEGYTF. CDR3 DNA: TGTTTTAGGAGGTTGGAGGGCTACACCTTC.

This rearrangement joins TRBV20-1 to TRBJ2-1, with 7 bases fitting TRBD2. Germline trimming cut 5 bases from V and 0 bases from J; bases unmatched to any gene: 4. Germline V gene lookup returns CDR1 DFQATT and CDR2 SNEGSKA (reference sequence). The CDR3 loop spans 14 amino acids. The CDR3 reads CSAGRGSSYNEQFF. CDR3 sequence (DNA): TGCAGTGCTGGCCGCGGGAGCTCCTACAATGAGCAGTTCTTC.

The V and J genes are TRBV10-3 and TRBJ2-3; TRBD2 is a possible D gene (7 bases). Germline loops: CDR1 ENHRY, CDR2 SYGVKD. The V gene lost 6 bases and the J gene lost 0 bases, with 19 bases spanning the gap. This CDR3 is 17 amino acids long. The CDR3 here is CAISPRGSGTSTDTQYF. CDR3 sequence (DNA): TGTGCCATCAGCCCAAGGGGGAGCGGGACAAGCACAGATACGCAGTATTTT.

The chain links TRBV30 to TRBJ1-3; D gene uncertain. The germline V gene encodes CDR1 GTSNPN and CDR2 SVGIG (reference sequence). CDR3 size: 15 residues. V lost 1 base and J 4 bases, leaving 14 bases between the germline ends. CDR3 sequence (DNA): TGTGCCTGGAGTGACCTAACAATTATCGGAAACACCATATATTTT. Amino acid sequence: CAWSDLTIIGNTIYF.

CDR3 sequence: CASSHKQGEAFF. CDR3 DNA: TGTGCCAGCAGCCACAAACAGGGTGAAGCTTTCTTT. The chain combines TRBV7-9 with TRBJ1-1; perhaps TRBD1 as D (6 bases). The CDR3 runs to 12 residues. From germline, CDR1 is SEHNR and CDR2 FQNEAQ (reference sequence). Trimming removed 5 bases at V and 7 bases at J, with 11 bases between.

This chain uses TRBV30 with TRBJ1-3; no reliable D call. Trimming shortened V by 3 bases and J by 4 bases, and 13 bases separated the two germline ends. The CDR3 extends over 14 amino acids. In germline, CDR1 is GTSNPN, CDR2 SVGIG (reference sequence). As DNA, the CDR3 is TGTGCCTGGAGCAGACGGTCGCTGGGAAACACCATATATTTT. Protein sequence: CAWSRRSLGNTIYF.

This clonotype was found once. The CDR3 bases are TGTGCCAGCAAGAATGACAGGGCCACCGGGGAGCTGTTTTTT. Protein sequence: CASKNDRATGELFF. This sequence joins TRBV6-2 or TRBV6-3 and TRBJ2-2, with 7 bases fitting TRBD1. The CDR3 length is 14 residues. V gave up 7 bases and J gave up 4 bases; unmatched junction bases: 6. Germline V gene lookup returns CDR1 MNHEY and CDR2 SVGEGT.

The rearrangement uses TRBV28 and TRBJ1-5; TRBD1 aligns across 7 bases. J lost 0 bases, V lost 11 bases, and 16 bases had no gene match. Germline CDR1 and CDR2: MDHEN and SYDVKM. This CDR3 has 17 residues. In DNA form, the CDR3 reads TGTGCCTCCTTCGCAGGGACAGCAACTTATAGCAATCAGCCCCAGCATTTT. It translates to CASFAGTATYSNQPQHF.

The chain couples TRBV20-1 to TRBJ2-3; the D gene is possibly TRBD2 (5 bases). The V gene lost 6 bases and the J gene lost 7 bases, with 11 bases spanning the gap. Germline lookup yields CDR1 DFQATT and CDR2 SNEGSKA (reference sequence). The CDR3 is 11 amino acids. CDR3 nucleotides: TGCAGTGCAATTGGGAGTAATACGCAGTATTTT. Translating gives CSAIGSNTQYF.